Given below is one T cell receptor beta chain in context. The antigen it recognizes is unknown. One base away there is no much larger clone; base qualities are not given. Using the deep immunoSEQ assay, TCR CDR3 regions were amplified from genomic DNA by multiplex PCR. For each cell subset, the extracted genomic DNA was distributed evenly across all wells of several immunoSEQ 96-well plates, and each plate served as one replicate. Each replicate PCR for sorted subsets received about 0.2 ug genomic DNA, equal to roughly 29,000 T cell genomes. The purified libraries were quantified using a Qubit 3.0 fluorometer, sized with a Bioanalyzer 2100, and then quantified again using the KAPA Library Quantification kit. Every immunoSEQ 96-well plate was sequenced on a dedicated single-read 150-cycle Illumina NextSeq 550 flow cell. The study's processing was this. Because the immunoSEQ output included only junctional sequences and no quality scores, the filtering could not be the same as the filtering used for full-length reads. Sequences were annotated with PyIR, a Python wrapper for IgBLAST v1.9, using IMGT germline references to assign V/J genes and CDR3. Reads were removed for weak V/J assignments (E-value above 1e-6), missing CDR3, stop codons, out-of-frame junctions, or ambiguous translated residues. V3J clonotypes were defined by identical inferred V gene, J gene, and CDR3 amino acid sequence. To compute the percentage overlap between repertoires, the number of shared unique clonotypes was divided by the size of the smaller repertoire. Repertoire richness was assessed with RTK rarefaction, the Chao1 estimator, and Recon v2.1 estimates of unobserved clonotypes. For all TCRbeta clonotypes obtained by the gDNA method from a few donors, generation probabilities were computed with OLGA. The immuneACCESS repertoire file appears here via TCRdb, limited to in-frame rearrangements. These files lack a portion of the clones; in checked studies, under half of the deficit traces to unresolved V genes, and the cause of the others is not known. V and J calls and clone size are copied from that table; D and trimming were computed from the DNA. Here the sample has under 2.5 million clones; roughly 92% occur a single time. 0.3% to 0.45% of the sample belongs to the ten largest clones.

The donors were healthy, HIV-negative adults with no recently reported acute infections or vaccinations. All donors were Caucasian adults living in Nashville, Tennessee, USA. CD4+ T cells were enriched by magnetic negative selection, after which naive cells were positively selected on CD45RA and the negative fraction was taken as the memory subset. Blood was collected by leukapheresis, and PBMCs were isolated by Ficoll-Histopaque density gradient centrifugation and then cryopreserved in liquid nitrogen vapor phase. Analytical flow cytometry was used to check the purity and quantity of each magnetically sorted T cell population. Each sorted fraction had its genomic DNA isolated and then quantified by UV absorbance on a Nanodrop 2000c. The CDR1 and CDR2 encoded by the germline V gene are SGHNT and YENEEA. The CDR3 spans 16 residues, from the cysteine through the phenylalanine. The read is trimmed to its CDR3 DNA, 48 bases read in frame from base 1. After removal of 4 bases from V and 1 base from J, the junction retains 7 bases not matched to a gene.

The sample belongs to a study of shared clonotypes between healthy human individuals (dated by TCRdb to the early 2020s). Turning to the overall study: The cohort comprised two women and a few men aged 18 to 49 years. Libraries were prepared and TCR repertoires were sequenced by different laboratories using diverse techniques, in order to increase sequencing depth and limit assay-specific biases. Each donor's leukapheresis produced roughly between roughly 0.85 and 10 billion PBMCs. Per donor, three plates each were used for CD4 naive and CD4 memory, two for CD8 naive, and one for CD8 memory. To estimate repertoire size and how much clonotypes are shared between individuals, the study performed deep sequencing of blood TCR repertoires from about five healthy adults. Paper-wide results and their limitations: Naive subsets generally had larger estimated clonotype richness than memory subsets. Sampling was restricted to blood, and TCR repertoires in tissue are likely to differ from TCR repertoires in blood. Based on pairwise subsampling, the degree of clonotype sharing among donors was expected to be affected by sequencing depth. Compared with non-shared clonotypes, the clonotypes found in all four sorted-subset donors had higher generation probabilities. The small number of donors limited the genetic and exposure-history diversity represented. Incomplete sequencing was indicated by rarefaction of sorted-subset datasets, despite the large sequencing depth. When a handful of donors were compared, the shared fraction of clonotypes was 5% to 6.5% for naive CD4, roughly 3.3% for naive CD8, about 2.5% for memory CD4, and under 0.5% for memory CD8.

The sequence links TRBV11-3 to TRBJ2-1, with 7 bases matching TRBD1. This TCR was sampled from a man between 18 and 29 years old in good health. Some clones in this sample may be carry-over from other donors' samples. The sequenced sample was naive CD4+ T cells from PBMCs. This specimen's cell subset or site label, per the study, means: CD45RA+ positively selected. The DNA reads TGTGCCAGCAGCTCCCAGCAGGGGGTATCCTACAATGAGCAGTTCTTC. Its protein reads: CASSSQQGVSYNEQFF.